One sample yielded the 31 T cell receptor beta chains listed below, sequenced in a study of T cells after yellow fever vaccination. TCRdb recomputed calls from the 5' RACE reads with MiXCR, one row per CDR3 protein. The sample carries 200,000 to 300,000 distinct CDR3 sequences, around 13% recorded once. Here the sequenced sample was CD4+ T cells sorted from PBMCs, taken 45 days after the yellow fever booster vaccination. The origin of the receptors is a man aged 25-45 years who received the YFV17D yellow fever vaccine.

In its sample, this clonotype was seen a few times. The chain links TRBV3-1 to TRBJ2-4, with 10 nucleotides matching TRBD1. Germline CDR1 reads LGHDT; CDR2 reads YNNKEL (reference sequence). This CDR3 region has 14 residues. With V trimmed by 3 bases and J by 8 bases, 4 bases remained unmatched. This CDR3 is CASSHGTGVDIQYF. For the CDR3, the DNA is TGTGCCAGCAGCCACGGGACAGGGGTGGACATTCAGTACTTC.

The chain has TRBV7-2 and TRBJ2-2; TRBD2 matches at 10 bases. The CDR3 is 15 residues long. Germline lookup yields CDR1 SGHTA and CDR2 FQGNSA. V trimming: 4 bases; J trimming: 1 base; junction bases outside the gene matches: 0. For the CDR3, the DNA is TGTGCCAGCAGCTGGACTAGCGGGAACACCGGGGAGCTGTTTTTT. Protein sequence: CASSWTSGNTGELFF. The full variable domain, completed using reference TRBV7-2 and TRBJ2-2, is GAGVSQSPSNKVTEKGKDVELRCDPISGHTALYWYRQSLGQGLEFLIYFQGNSAPDKSGLPSDRFSAERTGGSVSTLTIQRTQQEDSAVYLCASSWTSGNTGELFFGEGSRLTVL.

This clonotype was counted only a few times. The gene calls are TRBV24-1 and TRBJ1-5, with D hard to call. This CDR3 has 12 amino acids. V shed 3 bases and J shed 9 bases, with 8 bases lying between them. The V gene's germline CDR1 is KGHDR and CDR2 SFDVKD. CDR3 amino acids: CATSDPASPQHF. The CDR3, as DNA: TGTGCCACCAGTGATCCTGCTTCGCCCCAGCATTTT.

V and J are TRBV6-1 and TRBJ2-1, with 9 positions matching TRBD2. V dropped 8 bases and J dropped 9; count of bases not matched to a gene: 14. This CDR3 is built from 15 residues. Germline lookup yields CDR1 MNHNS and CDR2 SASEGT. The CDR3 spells CASSSGAGGSSEQFF. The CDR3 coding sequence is TGTGCCAGCTCTTCAGGGGCGGGAGGGTCGAGTGAGCAGTTCTTC.

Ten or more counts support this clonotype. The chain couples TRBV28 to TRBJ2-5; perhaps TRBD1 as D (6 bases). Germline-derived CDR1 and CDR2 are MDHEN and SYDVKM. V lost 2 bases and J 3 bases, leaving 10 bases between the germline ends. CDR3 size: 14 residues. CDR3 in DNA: TGTGCCAGCAGTTTAGGGGGCACGGAAGAGACCCAGTACTTC. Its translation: CASSLGGTEETQYF.

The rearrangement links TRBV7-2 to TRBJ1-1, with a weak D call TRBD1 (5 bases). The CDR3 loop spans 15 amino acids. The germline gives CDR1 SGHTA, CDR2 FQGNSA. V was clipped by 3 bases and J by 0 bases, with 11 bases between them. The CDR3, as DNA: TGTGCCAGCAGCTTCCTAGGGGCCATGAACACTGAAGCTTTCTTT. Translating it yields CASSFLGAMNTEAFF.

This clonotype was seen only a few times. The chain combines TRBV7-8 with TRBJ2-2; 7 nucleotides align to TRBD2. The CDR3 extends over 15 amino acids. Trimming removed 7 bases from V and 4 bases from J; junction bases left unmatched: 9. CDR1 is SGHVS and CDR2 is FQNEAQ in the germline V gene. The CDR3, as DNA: TGTGCCAGCACCTCGACTAGCCGGGCCACCGGGGAGCTGTTTTTT. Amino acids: CASTSTSRATGELFF.

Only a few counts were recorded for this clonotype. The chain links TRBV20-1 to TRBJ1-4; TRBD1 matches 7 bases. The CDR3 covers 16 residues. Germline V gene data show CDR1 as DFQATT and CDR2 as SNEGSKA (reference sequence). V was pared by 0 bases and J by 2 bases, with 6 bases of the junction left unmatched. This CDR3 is CSARDRRGRTNEKLFF. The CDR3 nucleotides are TGCAGTGCTAGAGATCGGAGGGGGCGGACTAATGAAAAACTGTTTTTT.

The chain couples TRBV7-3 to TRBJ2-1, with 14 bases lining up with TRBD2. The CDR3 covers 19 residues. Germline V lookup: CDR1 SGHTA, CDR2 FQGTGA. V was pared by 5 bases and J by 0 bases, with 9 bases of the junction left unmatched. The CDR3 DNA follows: TGTGCCAGCAGCCACCCGACTAGCGGGAGGGCCCGCTCCTACAATGAGCAGTTCTTC. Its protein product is CASSHPTSGRARSYNEQFF.

The CDR3, as DNA: TGTGCCTGGAGTGTGAATCGGGCAAGCACAGATACGCAGTATTTT. It specifies CAWSVNRASTDTQYF. The V and J genes are TRBV30 and TRBJ2-3; no definite D call. V was cut by 0 bases and J by 0 bases, with 10 bases left in between. The CDR3 consists of 15 residues. Germline lookup yields CDR1 GTSNPN and CDR2 SVGIG (reference sequence).

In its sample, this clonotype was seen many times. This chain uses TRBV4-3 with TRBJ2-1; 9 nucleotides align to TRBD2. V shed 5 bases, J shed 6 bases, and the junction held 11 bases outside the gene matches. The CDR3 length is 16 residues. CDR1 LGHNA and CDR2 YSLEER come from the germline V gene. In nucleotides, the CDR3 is TGCGCCAGCAGCTTCCGAGTCGCGGGAGGGGTCAATGAGCAGTTCTTC. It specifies CASSFRVAGGVNEQFF.

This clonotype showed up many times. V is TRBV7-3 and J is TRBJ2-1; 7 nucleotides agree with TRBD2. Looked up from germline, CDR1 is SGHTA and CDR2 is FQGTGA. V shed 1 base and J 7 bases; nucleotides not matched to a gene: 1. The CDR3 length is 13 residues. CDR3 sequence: CASSLMGLNEQFF. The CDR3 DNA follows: TGTGCCAGCAGCTTAATGGGACTAAATGAGCAGTTCTTC.

CDR3 bases: TGCAGCGTTTCGGACAGGGCTACAGATACGCAGTATTTT. Translating gives CSVSDRATDTQYF. The gene calls are TRBV29-1 and TRBJ2-3, with TRBD1 matching 8 bases. Losses at the gene ends were 5 bases for V and 3 bases for J; bases not matched to a gene: 4. Germline CDR1 is SQVTM and CDR2 is ANQGSEA. The CDR3 consists of 13 residues.

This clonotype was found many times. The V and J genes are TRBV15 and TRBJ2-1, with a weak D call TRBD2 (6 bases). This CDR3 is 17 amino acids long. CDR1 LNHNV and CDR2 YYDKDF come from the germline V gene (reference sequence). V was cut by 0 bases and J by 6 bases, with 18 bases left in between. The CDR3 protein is CATSRDLSRGIGNEQFF. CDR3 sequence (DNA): TGTGCCACCAGCAGAGATTTGTCGCGGGGAATCGGCAATGAGCAGTTCTTC.

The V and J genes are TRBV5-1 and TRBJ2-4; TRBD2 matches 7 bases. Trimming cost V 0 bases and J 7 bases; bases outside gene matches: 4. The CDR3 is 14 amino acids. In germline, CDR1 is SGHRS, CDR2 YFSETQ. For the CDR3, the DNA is TGCGCCAGCAGCTTGGCCAGGGAGGGGAACATTCAGTACTTC. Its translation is CASSLAREGNIQYF.

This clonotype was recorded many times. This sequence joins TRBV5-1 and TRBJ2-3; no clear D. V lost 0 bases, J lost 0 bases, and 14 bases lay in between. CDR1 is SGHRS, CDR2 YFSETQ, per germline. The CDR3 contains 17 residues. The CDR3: CASSLAGVVTSTDTQYF. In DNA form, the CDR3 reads TGCGCCAGCAGCTTGGCCGGAGTGGTGACTAGCACAGATACGCAGTATTTT.

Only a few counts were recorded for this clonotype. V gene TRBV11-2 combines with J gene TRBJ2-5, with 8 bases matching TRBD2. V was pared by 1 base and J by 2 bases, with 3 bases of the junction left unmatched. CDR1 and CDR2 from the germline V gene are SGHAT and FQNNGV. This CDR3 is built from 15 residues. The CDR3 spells CASSLVLAAQETQYF. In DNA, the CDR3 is TGTGCCAGCAGCTTAGTACTAGCGGCACAAGAGACCCAGTACTTC.

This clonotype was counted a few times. CDR3 amino acids: CASSQGREHEQFF. CDR3 in DNA: TGTGCCAGCAGCCAGGGGAGGGAACATGAGCAGTTCTTC. The chain is built from TRBV7-3 and TRBJ2-1; possibly TRBD2 for D (7 bases). The germline V gene encodes CDR1 SGHTA and CDR2 FQGTGA. V was cut by 5 bases and J by 8 bases, with 13 bases left in between. The CDR3 loop spans 13 amino acids.

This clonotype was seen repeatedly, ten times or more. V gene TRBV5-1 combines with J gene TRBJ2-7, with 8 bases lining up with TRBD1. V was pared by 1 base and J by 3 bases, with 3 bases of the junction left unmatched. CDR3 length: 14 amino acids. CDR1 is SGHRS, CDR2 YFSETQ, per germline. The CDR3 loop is CASSLQGANYEQYF. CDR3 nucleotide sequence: TGCGCCAGCAGCTTGCAGGGGGCCAACTACGAGCAGTACTTC.

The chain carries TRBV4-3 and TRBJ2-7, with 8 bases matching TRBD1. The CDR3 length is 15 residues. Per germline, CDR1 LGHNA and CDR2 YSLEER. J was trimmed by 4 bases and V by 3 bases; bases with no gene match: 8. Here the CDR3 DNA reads TGCGCCAGCAGCCACGTGACAGGGGATAAGTACGAGCAGTACTTC. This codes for CASSHVTGDKYEQYF.

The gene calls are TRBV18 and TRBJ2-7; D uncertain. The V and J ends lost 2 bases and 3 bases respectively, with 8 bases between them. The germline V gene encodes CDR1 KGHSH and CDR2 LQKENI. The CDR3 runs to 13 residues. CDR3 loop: CASSPRVGYEQYF. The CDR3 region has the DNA TGTGCCAGCTCACCAAGGGTTGGCTACGAGCAGTACTTC.

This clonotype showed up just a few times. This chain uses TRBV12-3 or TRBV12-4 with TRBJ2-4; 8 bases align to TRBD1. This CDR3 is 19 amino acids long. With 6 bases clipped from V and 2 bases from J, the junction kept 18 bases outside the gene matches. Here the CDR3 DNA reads TGTGCCAGCAGCCCGGACAGGGAAAGTCTTCGGGTAACCAAAAACATTCAGTACTTC. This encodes CASSPDRESLRVTKNIQYF.

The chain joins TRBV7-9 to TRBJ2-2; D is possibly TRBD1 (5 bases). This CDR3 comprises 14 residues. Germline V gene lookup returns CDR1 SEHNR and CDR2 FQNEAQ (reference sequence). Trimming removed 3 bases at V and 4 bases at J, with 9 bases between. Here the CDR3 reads CASSLGRSTGELFF. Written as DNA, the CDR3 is TGTGCCAGCAGCTTGGGGCGGAGCACCGGGGAGCTGTTTTTT.

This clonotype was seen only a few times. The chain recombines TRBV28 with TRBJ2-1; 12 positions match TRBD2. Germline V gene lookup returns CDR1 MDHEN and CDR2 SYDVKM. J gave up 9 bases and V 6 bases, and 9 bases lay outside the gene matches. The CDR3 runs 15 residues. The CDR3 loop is CASSQRLAGVGEQFF. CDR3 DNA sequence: TGTGCCAGCAGCCAAAGACTAGCGGGAGTCGGTGAGCAGTTCTTC.

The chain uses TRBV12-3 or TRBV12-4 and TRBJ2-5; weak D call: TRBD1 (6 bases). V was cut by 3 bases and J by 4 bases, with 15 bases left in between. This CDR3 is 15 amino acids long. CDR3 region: CASSLKQGPGETQYF. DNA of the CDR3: TGTGCCAGCAGTTTGAAGCAGGGGCCAGGAGAGACCCAGTACTTC.

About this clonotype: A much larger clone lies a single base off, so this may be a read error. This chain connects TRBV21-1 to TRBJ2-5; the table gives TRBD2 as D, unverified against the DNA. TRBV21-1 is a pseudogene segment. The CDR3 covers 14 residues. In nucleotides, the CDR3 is TGTGCCATCGGACTATCGGGAGTCGGAGAGACCCAGTACTTC. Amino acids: CAIGLSGVGETQYF.

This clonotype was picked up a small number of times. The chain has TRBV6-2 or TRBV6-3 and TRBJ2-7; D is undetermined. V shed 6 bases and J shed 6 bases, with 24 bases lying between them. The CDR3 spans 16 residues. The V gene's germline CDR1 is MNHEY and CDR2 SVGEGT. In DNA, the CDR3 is TGTGCCAGCAGCCGCAGGCGCGGTGCGGTACCGACCGAGCAGTACTTC. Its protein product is CASSRRRGAVPTEQYF.

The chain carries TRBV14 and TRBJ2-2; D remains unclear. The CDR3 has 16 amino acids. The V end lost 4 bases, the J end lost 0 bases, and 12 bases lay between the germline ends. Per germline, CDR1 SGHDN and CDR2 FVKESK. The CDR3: CASSPIWSANTGELFF. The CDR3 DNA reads TGTGCCAGCAGCCCGATTTGGAGCGCGAACACCGGGGAGCTGTTTTTT.

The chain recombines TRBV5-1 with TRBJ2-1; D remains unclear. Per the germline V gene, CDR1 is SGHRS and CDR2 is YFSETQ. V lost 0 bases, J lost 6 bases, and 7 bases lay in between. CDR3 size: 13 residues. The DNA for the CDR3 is TGCGCCAGCAGCTTGGCGTGGGCCAATGAGCAGTTCTTC. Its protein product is CASSLAWANEQFF.

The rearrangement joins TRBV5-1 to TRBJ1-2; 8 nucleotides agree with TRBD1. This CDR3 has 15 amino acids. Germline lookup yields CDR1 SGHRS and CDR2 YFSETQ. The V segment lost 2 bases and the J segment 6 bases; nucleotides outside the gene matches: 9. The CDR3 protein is CASSFVGQGRDGYTF. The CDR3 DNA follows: TGCGCCAGCAGCTTTGTAGGACAGGGAAGGGATGGCTACACCTTC.

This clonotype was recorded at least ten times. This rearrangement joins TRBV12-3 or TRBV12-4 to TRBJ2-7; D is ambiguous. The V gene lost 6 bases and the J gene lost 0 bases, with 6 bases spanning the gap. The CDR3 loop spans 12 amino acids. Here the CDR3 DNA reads TGTGCCAGCAGGGGAAACTCCTACGAGCAGTACTTC. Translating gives CASRGNSYEQYF.